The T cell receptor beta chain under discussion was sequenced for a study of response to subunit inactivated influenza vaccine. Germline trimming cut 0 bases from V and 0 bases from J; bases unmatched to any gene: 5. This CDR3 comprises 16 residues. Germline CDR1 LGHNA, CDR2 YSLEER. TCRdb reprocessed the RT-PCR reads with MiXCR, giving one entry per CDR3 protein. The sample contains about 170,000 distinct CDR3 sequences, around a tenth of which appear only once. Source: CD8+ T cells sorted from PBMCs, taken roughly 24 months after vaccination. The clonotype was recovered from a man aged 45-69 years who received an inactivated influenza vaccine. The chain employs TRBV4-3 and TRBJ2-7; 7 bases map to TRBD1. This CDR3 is CASSQEYWDSSYEQYF. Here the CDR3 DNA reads TGCGCCAGCAGCCAAGAATACTGGGACAGCTCCTACGAGCAGTACTTC.